The 10 T cell receptor beta chains reported below all come from one sample, sequenced in a study of T cell repertoires in ileal Crohn's disease. Here immunoSEQ multiplex PCR was the method, and the copy in TCRdb shows in-frame clones only, minus some. Among some 30,000 clones listed, over 75% were seen once. Input material: ileal tissue. These receptors all stem from an adult with Crohn's disease.

The chain joins TRBV29-1 to TRBJ1-2, with D possibly TRBD1 on 6 matching bases. Germline CDR1 SQVTM, CDR2 ANQGSEA. The CDR3 totals 14 residues. The germline V and J ends were trimmed by 3 bases and 4 bases, with 15 bases remaining between them. This chain's CDR3 is CSVDRNRAGYGYTF. CDR3 DNA: TGCAGCGTTGACCGGAACAGGGCGGGCTATGGCTACACCTTC. Supplemented by reference TRBV29-1 and TRBJ1-2, the full variable domain reads SAVISQKPSRDICQRGTSLTIQCQVDSQVTMMFWYRQQPGQSLTLIATANQGSEATYESGFVIDKFPISRPNLTFSTLTVSNMSPEDSSIYLCSVDRNRAGYGYTFGSGTRLTVV.

V is TRBV5-4 and J is TRBJ1-1; no reliable D call. Germline-derived CDR1 and CDR2 are SGHNT and YYREEE (reference sequence). The V end lost 1 base, the J end lost 1 base, and 5 bases lay between the germline ends. The CDR3 spans 13 residues. As DNA, the CDR3 is TGTGCCAGCAGCTTGCCCCAGAACACTGAAGCTTTCTTT. Translation: CASSLPQNTEAFF.

The genes are TRBV9 and TRBJ1-5, with 10 bases matching TRBD1. After removal of 0 bases from V and 4 bases from J, the junction contained 16 bases not matched to a gene. Germline V gene data show CDR1 as SGDLS and CDR2 as YYNGEE. CDR3 length: 20 residues. CDR3 sequence: CASSVVDKGSTGGRNQPQHF. The CDR3 coding sequence is TGTGCCAGCAGCGTAGTGGATAAGGGCTCGACAGGGGGCCGTAATCAGCCCCAGCATTTT.

The chain is built from TRBV10-3 and TRBJ2-7; 11 bases are a match to TRBD2. CDR3 length: 15 amino acids. In germline, CDR1 is ENHRY, CDR2 SYGVKD. V trimming: 6 bases; J trimming: 6 bases; junction bases outside the gene matches: 10. In nucleotides, the CDR3 is TGTGCCATCAGGGGGACTAGCGGAATAAGGGGCGAGCAGTACTTC. As protein: CAIRGTSGIRGEQYF.

This clone appeared once. This sequence joins TRBV7-2 and TRBJ2-1; TRBD2 is a possible D gene (6 bases). The V end was cut by 3 bases, the J end by 7 bases, with 13 bases between. CDR1 is SGHTA, CDR2 FQGNSA, per germline. The CDR3 sequence is 14 residues long. The CDR3 region has the DNA TGTGCCAGCAGCTTTAAGTTGGGAGGTAATGAGCAGTTCTTC. Translated: CASSFKLGGNEQFF. Full variable domain (rest looked up from reference TRBV7-2 and TRBJ2-1): GAGVSQSPSNKVTEKGKDVELRCDPISGHTALYWYRQSLGQGLEFLIYFQGNSAPDKSGLPSDRFSAERTGGSVSTLTIQRTQQEDSAVYLCASSFKLGGNEQFFGPGTRLTVL.

This clone was seen more than once but under ten times. The chain couples TRBV9 to TRBJ1-2, with TRBD1 as a possible D gene (6 bases). Per the germline V gene, CDR1 is SGDLS and CDR2 is YYNGEE. This CDR3 is built from 13 residues. V dropped 3 bases and J dropped 4 bases, with 10 bases sitting between them. The CDR3 DNA is TGTGCCAGCAGCGAAACAGGGACCTATGGCTACACCTTC. Translating gives CASSETGTYGYTF.

The gene calls are TRBV27 and TRBJ2-5; TRBD1 might be the D (6 bases). Germline V gene data show CDR1 as MNHEY and CDR2 as SMNVEV (reference sequence). V dropped 8 bases and J dropped 11 bases, with 15 bases sitting between them. The CDR3 runs 11 residues. This chain's CDR3 is CASEEERGQYF. The CDR3 DNA follows: TGTGCCAGCGAAGAAGAAAGGGGGCAGTACTTC.

The V gene is TRBV11-2, the J gene TRBJ2-5, with TRBD1 matching 9 bases. V trimming: 0 bases; J trimming: 5 bases; junction bases outside the gene matches: 7. Germline values: CDR1 SGHAT, CDR2 FQNNGV. There are 16 residues in the CDR3. CDR3 DNA: TGTGCCAGCAGCTTAGATCTTACAGGGGGCGCGGAGACCCAGTACTTC. Translated, it gives CASSLDLTGGAETQYF. The full variable domain, with the rest looked up from reference TRBV11-2 and TRBJ2-5, is EAGVAQSPRYKIIEKRQSVAFWCNPISGHATLYWYQQILGQGPKLLIQFQNNGVVDDSQLPKDRFSAERLKGVDSTLKIQPAKLEDSAVYLCASSLDLTGGAETQYFGPGTRLLVL.

The V and J genes are TRBV11-2 and TRBJ2-7; no definite D call. Trimming left V 5 bases short and J 6 bases short, with 14 bases between. The CDR3 is made up of 13 amino acids. From germline, CDR1 is SGHAT and CDR2 FQNNGV. The CDR3 protein is CASSTAPGFEQYF. As DNA, the CDR3 is TGTGCCAGCAGCACGGCCCCCGGGTTCGAGCAGTACTTC.

The chain employs TRBV21-1 and TRBJ2-5; TRBD2 is the table's D call and was not checked against the DNA. TRBV21-1 is an annotated pseudogene. The CDR3 extends over 13 amino acids. CDR3 residues: CASSSPTQETQYF. The CDR3, as DNA: TGTGCCAGCAGCAGTCCTACCCAAGAGACCCAGTACTTC.